A selection of T cell receptor beta chains follows, all from one sample in a study of CD4 and CD8 cells across lung adenocarcinoma regions. TCRdb reanalysed the PCR reads using MiXCR and keeps one entry per CDR3 protein. The sample comprises about 5,700 distinct CDR3 sequences, about 50% of which are singletons, and less than 20% rests with the top ten. Specimen: CD4+ T cells from the margin of a lung tumor. Every receptor here comes from a male donor with lung adenocarcinoma. The CD4 and CD8 labels of this study may be unreliable. Both conserved end residues are part of each CDR3.

>TRBV6-1|TRBJ1-5
CASSEGGGDGQPQHF
>TRBV4-1|TRBJ2-4
CASSQTDIQYF
>TRBV6-5|TRBJ1-1
CASSSSTLGNTEAFF
>TRBV9|NA
CASSVAPLAQTYEQYF
>TRBV10-1|TRBJ2-3
CASSSGSKNTQYF
>TRBV9|TRBJ2-3
CASSVGGSGGDTQYF
>TRBV6-1|TRBJ1-2
CASRRGDSHNYGYTF
>TRBV6-1|TRBJ1-2
CASRGWTGRDYGYTF
>TRBV3-1|NA
CASSSSGDGETQYF
>TRBV6-5|TRBJ2-5
CASSLGYNLGKTQYF
>TRBV10-2|TRBJ2-3
CARGPQAVGTGTQYF
>TRBV4-1|TRBJ2-1
CASSQDVRYAGGGGEQFF
>TRBV27|TRBJ2-4
CASSVSDLCAKNIQYF
>TRBV6-5|TRBJ1-6
CASSYSSMGPGDSPLHF
>TRBV10-1|TRBJ2-3
CASSEEGLGTDTQYF
>TRBV6-1|NA
CASSHGVYEQYF
>TRBV27|TRBJ2-5
CAGGLGGGDPETQYF
>TRBV6-4|TRBJ2-3
CARGDGSGSEDTQYF
>TRBV10-2|TRBJ1-1
CASRRLTNTEAFF
>TRBV6-5|TRBJ2-1
CASSLDSRWDNQFF
>TRBV7-8|NA
CASSLELAGGANEQYF
>TRBV6-5|TRBJ2-1
CASSYSATSGVYNEQFF
>TRBV4-2|TRBJ2-1
CASSQDSWSSGGYEQFF
>TRBV6-5|TRBJ2-5
CASSSRQVGTETQYF
>TRBV6-1|TRBJ2-6
CASQKGSDSGANVLTF
>TRBV27|TRBJ2-3
CAGGPGGRYTDTQYF
>TRBV3-1|TRBJ2-3
CASSYTSGYTDTQYF
>TRBV10-3|TRBJ2-7
CAISSGTEPYEQYF
>TRBV10-3|TRBJ2-2
CALGQQEVSTGTLFF
>TRBV4-1|NA
CASSQEVIGYEQYF
>TRBV27|TRBJ2-5
CASSAGRGGRDQETQYF
>TRBV6-4|NA
CAGGHGSGGEDTQYF
>TRBV27|TRBJ2-4
CASSVSGLGAKNTQYF
>TRBV6-1|TRBJ2-1
CASHGGGSIDEQYF
>TRBV12-3/TRBV12-4|TRBJ2-5
CASSLGQQETQYF
>TRBV10-3|TRBJ2-5
CAIGTGGGAPETQYF